This TCR beta chain was found in a study of cytomegalovirus exposure and HLA in healthy donors. Looking at the study overall: Around 80 million unique TCR sequences came from HLA-typed donors in an early release.

From germline, CDR1 is SNHLY and CDR2 FYNNEI. This CDR3 is 17 amino acids long. The V and J ends lost 1 base and 1 base respectively, with 14 bases between them. Findings and caveats of the study: The authors later found most CMV-associated TCR beta chains appeared HLA-restricted. Later on, an analysis showed TCR association rates differing by HLA locus, with DRB1 the most and HLA-C the fewest. TCR beta chain V- and J-gene trimming was linked, in a later analysis, to a missense variant in DCLRE1C.

Details on this clone: The antigen remains unidentified.

PCR amplification relied on 60 Vbeta primers (plus 13 Jbeta primers). The protocol was immunoSEQ multiplex PCR, while the TCRdb copy is restricted to in-frame clones and leaves out a portion. Counted here are 55,000 to 70,000 clones, 55% to 70% occurring once; the ten biggest clones make up around 3.1%. This sequence was found in a woman aged 50 to 60 in good health and CMV-seronegative. The material sequenced was PBMCs. The chain couples TRBV2 to TRBJ2-1, with TRBD2 as a possible D gene (6 bases). The DNA for the CDR3 is TGTGCCAGCAGTGAAGGATTCGGGAGTAGGTCCTACAATGAGCAGTTCTTC. Translating gives CASSEGFGSRSYNEQFF.